The 4 T cell receptor beta chains in this list originate from one sample, sequenced in a study of blood T cells in healthy people across ages (dated by TCRdb to about 2015). Library creation used 5' RACE. TCRdb shows the sequencer as Illumina HiSeq 2500. The second PCR ran for about 6 to 11 cycles and used a J-beta primer mix along with a sample-barcoded 5' primer. The raw public reads went through TCRdb reprocessing: fastp at Q25, MiXCR clone calling, in-frame beta chains kept. For every CDR3 protein sequence, its rows merge into one entry that carries the most common genes and DNA. The sample profile shows approximately 940,000 distinct CDR3 sequences; roughly 52% of them were found once. 13% of the sample goes to the ten largest clones. Sequences were obtained from blood. The receptor source for this set is a man aged 25-40 years in good health.

This rearrangement joins TRBV28 to TRBJ1-5; D is possibly TRBD1 (5 bases). V was pared by 3 bases and J by 6 bases, with 12 bases between. CDR3 size: 14 residues. Germline values: CDR1 MDHEN, CDR2 SYDVKM. The CDR3 DNA follows: TGTGCCAGCAGTTTCCAGGGATCGGGTCAGCCCCAGCATTTT. The encoded protein is CASSFQGSGQPQHF.

This clonotype was seen only a few times. The V call is TRBV20-1, the J call TRBJ2-7; D is unclear. V shed 1 base and J shed 4 bases, with 11 bases lying between them. CDR1 and CDR2 from the germline V gene are DFQATT and SNEGSKA (reference sequence). The CDR3 sequence is 13 residues long. CDR3 bases: TGCAGTGCTAGAGGGGGTCGGCTATACGAGCAGTACTTC. As protein: CSARGGRLYEQYF.

The chain couples TRBV28 to TRBJ1-2, with 7 bases lining up with TRBD1. V was clipped by 2 bases and J by 4 bases; unmatched bases: 10. Per the germline V gene, CDR1 is MDHEN and CDR2 is SYDVKM. This CDR3 has 16 residues. The CDR3: CASSLSSRGSVYGYTF. In DNA, the CDR3 is TGTGCCAGCAGTTTAAGTTCCAGGGGGTCGGTCTATGGCTACACCTTC.

The chain has TRBV27 and TRBJ1-1; D might be TRBD1 (6 bases). The CDR3 covers 16 residues. Germline-derived CDR1 and CDR2 are MNHEY and SMNVEV (reference sequence). V was clipped by 5 bases and J by 4 bases, with 20 bases between them. As DNA, the CDR3 is TGTGCCAGCAGTGTAACAGGGAGGGGGGTGATCACTGAAGCTTTCTTT. Translated, it gives CASSVTGRGVITEAFF.